These 7 T cell receptor beta chains came from one sample sequenced in a study of shared clonotypes between healthy human individuals. Assay used: immunoSEQ multiplex PCR; TCRdb lists only in-frame clones, some missing. The sample has 1.6 million or so clones, approximately 98.5% seen once. Sequencing input: naive CD4+ T cells sorted from blood. This sample's subset: CD45RA+ positively selected. These receptors were obtained from a man aged 25-45 years in good health.

The V gene is TRBV6-6, the J gene TRBJ2-3; 10 bases map to TRBD1. The length of the CDR3 is 16 residues. Per germline, CDR1 MNHNY and CDR2 SVGAGI (reference sequence). The junction had 7 bases not matched to a gene; V was cut back by 2 bases and J by 5 bases. The CDR3 nucleotides are TGTGCCAGCAGTTACCCGACGGGACAGGGGTTAGATACGCAGTATTTT. Translating it yields CASSYPTGQGLDTQYF.

The V and J genes are TRBV27 and TRBJ2-1; possibly TRBD2 for D (5 bases). Germline CDR1 MNHEY, CDR2 SMNVEV (reference sequence). There are 13 residues in the CDR3. V was shortened by 3 bases and J by 7 bases, with 10 bases between the two germline ends. For the CDR3, the DNA is TGTGCCAGCAGTTTTCGGGGTGGGAATGAGCAGTTCTTC. Translating it yields CASSFRGGNEQFF.

This chain connects TRBV12-5 to TRBJ2-5; TRBD2 matches 10 bases. Germline loops: CDR1 LGHNT, CDR2 FRNRAP. The CDR3 sequence is 16 residues long. The V and J ends lost 1 base and 4 bases, in that order; junction bases with no gene match: 6. CDR3 residues: CASGLALAGGLETQYF. In nucleotides, the CDR3 is TGTGCTAGTGGTTTGGCTTTAGCGGGAGGTTTAGAGACCCAGTACTTC.

V is TRBV4-3 and J is TRBJ2-2; D gene ambiguous. Germline V CDR1 and CDR2: LGHNA, YSLEER. V was shortened by 0 bases and J by 4 bases, with 9 bases between the two germline ends. The CDR3 spans 15 residues. The CDR3 here is CASSQDSLPTGELFF. Here the CDR3 DNA reads TGCGCCAGCAGCCAAGACAGTTTACCCACCGGGGAGCTGTTTTTT.

The chain links TRBV4-3 to TRBJ2-7; 11 bases line up with TRBD2. With 3 bases clipped from V and 2 bases from J, the junction kept 3 bases outside the gene matches. This CDR3 contains 15 residues. The germline gives CDR1 LGHNA, CDR2 YSLEER. CDR3 coding DNA: TGCGCCAGCAGCCAGATAGCGGGAGGGCCCTACGAGCAGTACTTC. Residues: CASSQIAGGPYEQYF.

The chain uses TRBV9 and TRBJ2-7; either TRBD1 or TRBD2 may fit D (5 bases each). The germline CDR1 and CDR2 sequences are SGDLS and YYNGEE. V was pared by 3 bases and J by 2 bases, with 9 bases between. CDR3 size: 13 residues. CDR3 in DNA: TGTGCCAGCAGCGCGGGGCCTACCTACGAGCAGTACTTC. Translation: CASSAGPTYEQYF.

This chain joins TRBV5-1 and TRBJ1-1; 10 bases fit TRBD1. The CDR3 totals 16 residues. With V trimmed by 6 bases and J by 3 bases, 11 bases remained unmatched. Germline V gene data show CDR1 as SGHRS and CDR2 as YFSETQ. This chain's CDR3 is CASMTGTGVIDTEAFF. CDR3 DNA: TGCGCCAGCATGACCGGGACAGGGGTTATCGACACTGAAGCTTTCTTT. The variable domain in full, with the rest retrieved from reference TRBV5-1 and TRBJ1-1, is KAGVTQTPRYLIKTRGQQVTLSCSPISGHRSVSWYQQTPGQGLQFLFEYFSETQRNKGNFPGRFSGRQFSNSRSEMNVSTLELGDSALYLCASMTGTGVIDTEAFFGQGTRLTVV.